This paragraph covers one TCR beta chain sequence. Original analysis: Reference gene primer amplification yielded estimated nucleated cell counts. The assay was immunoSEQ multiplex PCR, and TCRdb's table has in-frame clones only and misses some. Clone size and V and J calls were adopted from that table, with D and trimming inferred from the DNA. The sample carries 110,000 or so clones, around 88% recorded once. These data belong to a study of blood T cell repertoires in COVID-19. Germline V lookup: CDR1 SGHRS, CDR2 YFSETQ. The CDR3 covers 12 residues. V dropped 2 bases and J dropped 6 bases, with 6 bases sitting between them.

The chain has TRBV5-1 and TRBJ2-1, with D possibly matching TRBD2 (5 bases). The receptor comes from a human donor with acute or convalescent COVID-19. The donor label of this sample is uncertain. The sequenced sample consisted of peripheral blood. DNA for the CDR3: TGCGCCAGCAGCTTAGGAGGCAATGAGCAGTTCTTC. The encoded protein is CASSLGGNEQFF.